This TCR beta chain came from a study of tumor and adjacent non-tumor tissue in lung cancer (dated by TCRdb to 2016 to 2019). Context from the whole study: Patients with adenocarcinoma (12), squamous cell carcinoma (2) and small cell lung cancer (1) were included in the cohort. A total of 95 million to 150 million productive TCRbeta reads were generated by sequencing, corresponding to an average of around 3.8 million reads per sample. TCRbeta CDR3 sequencing was performed on thirty paired specimens, with one tumor sample and one normal lung sample collected per patient. The roughly 15 patients were aged about 31 to 85 years, included ten or so men and 5 women, and had TNM stage I to III disease. The study compared bulk TCRbeta repertoires between lung tumor tissue and matched distant non-tumor lung tissue from 15 or so lung cancer patients. Broader findings and caveats from the paper: TCR diversity (inverse Simpson) was significantly higher in tumor than in normal lung tissue (roughly 430 vs 170, P = 0.0075, Mann-Whitney U test). Because peripheral blood was not sequenced, blood TCRbeta repertoires in the lung cancer patients of the study were not examined. A significantly larger cumulative share of the repertoire was made up by the top 100 clones in normal lung than in tumor tissue. With only roughly 14 patients in the cohort, the authors noted that larger samples and more detailed clinical data are needed. The methods do not name the sequencing platform or mention unique molecular identifiers. TCR diversity was significantly higher in younger patients, and higher tumor TCR diversity was associated with shorter overall and disease-free survival.

RNA was isolated from bulk, unsorted tissue, and RNA quality was assessed with a NanoDrop ND-1000 and an Agilent 2100. All donors had newly diagnosed lung cancer, had not received prior chemotherapy, and were admitted for thoracic surgery in China between August and November 2014. The study excluded patients who had received radiotherapy or chemotherapy before or who had another cancer at the same time. Surgical tissue pieces of about 1-2.1 cm3 were preserved in RNAlater solution and were kept at -80 degrees C until use. Receptor amplification or capture employed multiplex PCR. The data were produced on an Illumina HiSeq 2500. TCRbeta libraries were built by three rounds of nested PCR using primers (Table S4), following protocols modified from ARM-PCR. Before sequencing, PCR products of 200-500 bp were excised from the gel and purified with the QIAquick gel extraction kit. The authors' analysis ran thus. Reads were cleaned using Trimmomatic, were merged into complete CDR3 sequences using FLASH, and were assigned to V(D)J germline segments using MiTCR. Clonal diversity was computed as the inverse Simpson's index with VDJtools. In-frame sequences without a premature stop codon were defined as productive reads. TCRdb applied fastp at Q25 and MiXCR to the public reads, then kept only in-frame beta chains. All rows with the same CDR3 protein become a single entry with the most common DNA and genes. The V and J calls follow TCRdb's processing rather than the paper's. The sample table lists under 150,000 distinct CDR3 sequences, 66% of them with a count of one. In total, the top ten clones hold 13% of the sample.

For this clonotype: This clone's antigen is unknown. No base qualities exist here, and no much larger clone lies one base off it.

The germline V gene yields SGHNT for CDR1 and YENEEA for CDR2. Taken from cysteine to phenylalanine, the CDR3 has 15 residues. The CDR3 DNA has 45 bases and is translated from base 1. Relative to germline, V is 3 bases shorter and J is 6 bases shorter, with 16 bases between their ends. The receptor comes from a man aged 25 to 45 with non-small cell lung cancer. Specimen: lung tumor tissue. The rearrangement combines TRBV11-3 with TRBJ2-3; the D region possibly corresponds to TRBD2 (5 bases align). The CDR3 is CASSFGMDGIDTQYF. In nucleotides, the sequence is TGTGCCAGCAGCTTCGGGATGGACGGCATTGATACGCAGTATTTT.